One and the same sample provided the 10 T cell receptor beta chains below, sequenced in a study of high-grade serous ovarian cancer treatment subgroups. The tumor samples were collected prior to definitive surgery or chemotherapy. Generated by immunoSEQ multiplex PCR, the TCRdb table keeps only in-frame clones and is missing some. The sample consists of fewer than 35,000 clones, about 80% of them appearing once. Sample: tumor tissue. Receptors originate from a human donor with high-grade serous ovarian cancer.

The rearrangement joins TRBV10-3 to TRBJ1-1, with D possibly matching TRBD1 (6 bases). This CDR3 has 15 residues. Trimming left V 3 bases short and J 5 bases short, with 16 bases between. The germline CDR1 and CDR2 sequences are ENHRY and SYGVKD. The CDR3, as DNA: TGTGCCATCAGTGACTTGATCAGGGGAGGGACTGAAGCTTTCTTT. Protein: CAISDLIRGGTEAFF.

In its sample, this clone was seen once. The chain recombines TRBV5-1 with TRBJ2-6; D not certain. Looked up from germline, CDR1 is SGHRS and CDR2 is YFSETQ. Trimming pared 1 base from V and 0 bases from J, leaving 5 bases between. This CDR3 has 15 residues. In DNA, the CDR3 is TGCGCCAGCAGCTTGATCAGCTCTGGGGCCAACGTCCTGACTTTC. Protein sequence: CASSLISSGANVLTF. Together with reference TRBV5-1 and TRBJ2-6, the CDR3 gives the full variable domain: KAGVTQTPRYLIKTRGQQVTLSCSPISGHRSVSWYQQTPGQGLQFLFEYFSETQRNKGNFPGRFSGRQFSNSRSEMNVSTLELGDSALYLCASSLISSGANVLTFGAGSRLTVL.

This chain uses TRBV2 with TRBJ2-3; D call uncertain. This CDR3 is built from 14 residues. V lost 9 bases and J lost 1, with 14 bases in between. Looked up from germline, CDR1 is SNHLY and CDR2 is FYNNEI. The CDR3 sequence is CAREKGRGTDTQYF. CDR3 in DNA: TGTGCCAGGGAGAAGGGTAGGGGCACAGATACGCAGTATTTT.

This clone was seen just once. This chain joins TRBV27 and TRBJ2-7; 11 bases map to TRBD2. Germline CDR1 reads MNHEY; CDR2 reads SMNVEV (reference sequence). The CDR3 consists of 16 residues. V lost 5 bases and J lost 7; bases outside the gene matches: 13. The CDR3 coding sequence is TGTGCCAGCAGTCTGGCAGGACTAGCGGGCCGGGAAGAGCAGTACTTC. Residues: CASSLAGLAGREEQYF.

The chain recombines TRBV2 with TRBJ2-7; D possibly matches TRBD1 or TRBD2 (7 bases each). Germline values: CDR1 SNHLY, CDR2 FYNNEI. The CDR3 length is 13 residues. Trimming stripped 10 bases from V and 2 bases from J, with 15 bases between. This chain's CDR3 is CATQTGRAYEQYF. The DNA for the CDR3 is TGTGCCACCCAGACAGGGAGGGCCTACGAGCAGTACTTC. The variable domain in full, completed from reference TRBV2 and TRBJ2-7, reads EPEVTQTPSHQVTQMGQEVILRCVPISNHLYFYWYRQILGQKVEFLVSFYNNEISEKSEIFDDQFSVERPDGSNFTLKIRSTKLEDSAMYFCATQTGRAYEQYFGPGTRLTVT.

V gene TRBV25-1 combines with J gene TRBJ2-1; 9 nucleotides align to TRBD1. This CDR3 has 16 amino acids. With V trimmed by 3 bases and J by 3 bases, 6 bases remained unmatched. The germline CDR1 and CDR2 sequences are MGHDK and SYGVNS. CDR3 protein: CASSDRTGAVYNEQFF. The CDR3 coding sequence is TGTGCCAGCAGTGATCGGACAGGGGCAGTCTACAATGAGCAGTTCTTC.

This chain connects TRBV7-3 to TRBJ1-1, with a tentative D call TRBD1 (6 bases). There are 13 residues in the CDR3. Trimming took off 5 bases at V and 4 bases at J, with 11 bases between the two ends. Looked up from germline, CDR1 is SGHTA and CDR2 is FQGTGA. CDR3 in amino acids: CASSVSQGTEAFF. The CDR3 DNA reads TGTGCCAGCAGCGTATCACAGGGCACTGAAGCTTTCTTT. The variable domain in full, completed from reference TRBV7-3 and TRBJ1-1, reads GAGVSQTPSNKVTEKGKYVELRCDPISGHTALYWYRQSLGQGPEFLIYFQGTGAADDSGLPNDRFFAVRPEGSVSTLKIQRTERGDSAVYLCASSVSQGTEAFFGQGTRLTVV.

The CDR3 sequence is CASRPRGRSDEQYF. The CDR3 nucleotides read TGTGCCAGCAGACCCAGGGGCCGCTCGGACGAGCAGTACTTC. The rearrangement uses TRBV6-5 and TRBJ2-7; the D gene is possibly TRBD1 (6 bases). The germline V and J ends were trimmed by 6 bases and 5 bases, with 17 bases remaining between them. The CDR3 has 14 amino acids. Germline CDR1 reads MNHEY; CDR2 reads SVGAGI.

The V and J genes are TRBV6-6 and TRBJ2-7; D not resolved. This CDR3 contains 9 residues. The germline V gene has CDR1 MNHNY and CDR2 SVGAGI (reference sequence). V lost 8 bases, J lost 3 bases, and 2 bases lay in between. The chain's CDR3 is CASGYEQYF. CDR3 DNA: TGTGCCAGCGGCTACGAGCAGTACTTC.

Only one count was recorded for this clone. The V call is TRBV5-1, the J call TRBJ2-7, with TRBD1 matching 8 bases. The CDR3 spans 14 residues. Trimming at V came to 0 bases and at J to 3 bases, leaving 2 bases not matched to a gene. Germline V gene lookup returns CDR1 SGHRS and CDR2 YFSETQ. The CDR3 is CASSLGDRNYEQYF. The CDR3 DNA reads TGCGCCAGCAGCTTGGGGGACAGGAACTACGAGCAGTACTTC.